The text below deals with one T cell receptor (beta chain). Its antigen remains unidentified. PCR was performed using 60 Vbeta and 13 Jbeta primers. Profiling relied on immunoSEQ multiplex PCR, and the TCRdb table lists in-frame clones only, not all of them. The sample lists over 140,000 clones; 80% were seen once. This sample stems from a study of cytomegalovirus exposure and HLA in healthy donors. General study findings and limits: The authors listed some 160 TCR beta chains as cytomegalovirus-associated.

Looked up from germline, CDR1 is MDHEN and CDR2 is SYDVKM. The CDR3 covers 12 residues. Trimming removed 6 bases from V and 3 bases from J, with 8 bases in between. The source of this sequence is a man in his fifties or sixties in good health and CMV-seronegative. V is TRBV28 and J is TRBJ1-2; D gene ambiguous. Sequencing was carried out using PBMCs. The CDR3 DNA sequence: TGTGCCAGCAGCTCCGGAGACTATGGCTACACCTTC. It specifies CASSSGDYGYTF.